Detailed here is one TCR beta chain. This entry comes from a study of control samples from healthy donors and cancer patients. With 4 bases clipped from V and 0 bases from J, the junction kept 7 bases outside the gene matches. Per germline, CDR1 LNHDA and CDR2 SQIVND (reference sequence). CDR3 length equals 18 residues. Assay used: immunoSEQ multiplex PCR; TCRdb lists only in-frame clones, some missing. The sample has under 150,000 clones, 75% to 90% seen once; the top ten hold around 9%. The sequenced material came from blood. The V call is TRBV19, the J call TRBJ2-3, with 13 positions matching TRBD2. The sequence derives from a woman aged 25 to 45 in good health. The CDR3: CASSRTSGSLPSTDTQYF. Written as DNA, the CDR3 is TGTGCCAGTAGTAGGACTAGCGGGAGCCTACCTAGCACAGATACGCAGTATTTT.